A selection of T cell receptor beta chains follows, all from one sample in a study of identifying expanded T cells in peripheral blood. The protocol was immunoSEQ multiplex PCR, while the TCRdb copy is restricted to in-frame clones and leaves out a portion. The table shows tens of thousands of clones, with more than 75% occurring only once. The specimen sequenced was blood. The receptors come from a person aged 18-70 years in good health. Each CDR3 is given with its conserved first and last residue. A D gene is named only where the DNA matches it firmly. A clone size is listed for some rows: how often the clone was seen (once, few, many), or a class if it is expanded.

v_call: TRBV28
clone_size: -
j_call: TRBJ2-7
d_call: -
cdr3_nt: TGTGCCAGCACTAAGGGATACGAGCAGTACTTC
cdr3_aa: CASTKGYEQYF

v_call: TRBV9
clone_size: -
j_call: TRBJ2-7
d_call: TRBD1
cdr3_nt: TGTGCCAGCAGCGTAGGGGACAGGTACTACGAGCAGTACTTC
cdr3_aa: CASSVGDRYYEQYF

v_call: TRBV5-5
clone_size: -
j_call: TRBJ2-1
d_call: -
cdr3_nt: TGTGCCAGCAGCTTGTCCAGCTACAATGAGCAGTTCTTC
cdr3_aa: CASSLSSYNEQFF

v_call: TRBV5-4
clone_size: once
j_call: TRBJ2-2
d_call: TRBD2
cdr3_nt: TGTGCCAGCAGCTTGGCTAGCGGGAACACCGGGGAGCTGTTTTTT
cdr3_aa: CASSLASGNTGELFF

v_call: TRBV18
clone_size: -
j_call: TRBJ2-3
d_call: -
cdr3_nt: TGTGCCAGTGGAGATACGCAGTATTTT
cdr3_aa: CASGDTQYF

v_call: TRBV6-5
clone_size: -
j_call: TRBJ1-2
d_call: -
cdr3_nt: TGTGCCAGCACGAGGGGTAACTATGGCTACACCTTC
cdr3_aa: CASTRGNYGYTF

v_call: TRBV5-6
clone_size: -
j_call: TRBJ2-5
d_call: -
cdr3_nt: TGTGCCAGCAGCTTGTCAGGGGCAGGGGAGACCCAGTACTTC
cdr3_aa: CASSLSGAGETQYF

v_call: TRBV29-1
clone_size: -
j_call: TRBJ2-2
d_call: -
cdr3_nt: TGCAGCGTTGTATGGAGCACCGGGGAGCTGTTTTTT
cdr3_aa: CSVVWSTGELFF

v_call: TRBV11-2
clone_size: -
j_call: TRBJ2-5
d_call: -
cdr3_nt: TGTGCCAGCAGCTTAGCTGAGGAGACCCAGTACTTC
cdr3_aa: CASSLAEETQYF

v_call: TRBV19
clone_size: -
j_call: TRBJ1-6
d_call: -
cdr3_nt: TGTGCCAGTAGTCTAAGACAGAGCTCCTATAATTCACCCCTCCACTTT
cdr3_aa: CASSLRQSSYNSPLHF

v_call: TRBV7-8
clone_size: once
j_call: TRBJ2-7
d_call: TRBD1
cdr3_nt: TGTGCCAGCAGCATCGGGACAGGGGGTGAGCAGTACTTC
cdr3_aa: CASSIGTGGEQYF

v_call: TRBV27
clone_size: -
j_call: TRBJ1-2
d_call: -
cdr3_nt: TGTGCCAGTCGGCCGGGACTCGGCTATGGCTACACCTTC
cdr3_aa: CASRPGLGYGYTF

v_call: TRBV27
clone_size: -
j_call: TRBJ2-4
d_call: TRBD2
cdr3_nt: TGTGCCAGCAGTATCCGGACTAGACTAGCCAAAAACATTCAGTACTTC
cdr3_aa: CASSIRTRLAKNIQYF

v_call: TRBV7-2
clone_size: -
j_call: TRBJ2-1
d_call: TRBD2
cdr3_nt: TGTGCCAGCAGCTTAGCAGGGACTAGCGGAGTCAATGAGCAGTTCTTC
cdr3_aa: CASSLAGTSGVNEQFF

v_call: TRBV5-1
clone_size: -
j_call: TRBJ2-1
d_call: -
cdr3_nt: TGCGCCAGCAGCGAGGGACAGATTGATTCGGTCGGGAGGGCCTACAATGAGCAGTTCTTC
cdr3_aa: CASSEGQIDSVGRAYNEQFF

v_call: TRBV6-4
clone_size: few
j_call: TRBJ2-3
d_call: TRBD2
cdr3_nt: TGTGCCAGCAGTGGTAGCGGGGGGGCCTCAGATACGCAGTATTTT
cdr3_aa: CASSGSGGASDTQYF

v_call: TRBV10-3
clone_size: -
j_call: TRBJ1-2
d_call: -
cdr3_nt: TGTGCCATCAGTGAGTCGAGCTCAAGGGTTGATGGCTACACCTTC
cdr3_aa: CAISESSSRVDGYTF

v_call: TRBV15
clone_size: -
j_call: TRBJ1-2
d_call: -
cdr3_nt: TGTGCCACCAGCAGAGAAAACTTAGGTGGGGACACCGGCTCCTTC
cdr3_aa: CATSRENLGGDTGSF

v_call: TRBV11-2
clone_size: once
j_call: TRBJ1-3
d_call: -
cdr3_nt: TGTGCCAGCAGCTTAGATAGAAACACCATATATTTT
cdr3_aa: CASSLDRNTIYF

v_call: TRBV5-6
clone_size: -
j_call: TRBJ1-1
d_call: TRBD1
cdr3_nt: TGTGCCAGCAGCGCAACAGGGGGCATTGAAGCTTTCTTT
cdr3_aa: CASSATGGIEAFF

v_call: TRBV19
clone_size: -
j_call: TRBJ2-5
d_call: TRBD1
cdr3_nt: TGTGCCAGTAGTATTAGCGTCGGACAGGGAGAGACCCAGTACTTC
cdr3_aa: CASSISVGQGETQYF

v_call: TRBV7-2
clone_size: -
j_call: TRBJ2-7
d_call: -
cdr3_nt: TGTGCCAGCAGCATTACTCAATACGAGCAGTACTTC
cdr3_aa: CASSITQYEQYF

v_call: TRBV7-3
clone_size: -
j_call: TRBJ2-3
d_call: -
cdr3_nt: TGTGCCAGCAGCTTAAGTCAGGGGTCCACAGATACGCAGTATTTT
cdr3_aa: CASSLSQGSTDTQYF

v_call: TRBV6-6
clone_size: -
j_call: TRBJ2-7
d_call: -
cdr3_nt: TGTGCCAGCAGTTATACCCAGCGAGGCGAGCAGTACTTC
cdr3_aa: CASSYTQRGEQYF

v_call: TRBV6-6
clone_size: -
j_call: TRBJ2-3
d_call: -
cdr3_nt: TGTGCCAGCAGTTTTGGGACAGATACGCAGTATTTT
cdr3_aa: CASSFGTDTQYF

v_call: TRBV7-2
clone_size: -
j_call: TRBJ2-4
d_call: TRBD1
cdr3_nt: TGTGCCAGCAGCTTAGATGGGACAGGGATTCGTTACTTC
cdr3_aa: CASSLDGTGIRYF

v_call: TRBV7-8
clone_size: -
j_call: TRBJ2-7
d_call: -
cdr3_nt: TGTGCCAGCAGCTTAGCGCTGACTACACCGACCTACGAGCAGTACTTC
cdr3_aa: CASSLALTTPTYEQYF

v_call: TRBV7-7
clone_size: -
j_call: TRBJ2-7
d_call: -
cdr3_nt: TGTGCCAGCAGCCCTAATCCAGGGAACGAGCAGTACTTC
cdr3_aa: CASSPNPGNEQYF

v_call: TRBV6-5
clone_size: -
j_call: TRBJ2-1
d_call: -
cdr3_nt: TGTGCCACCGTTTCGCCAGGGGCCCACAATGAGCAGTTCTTC
cdr3_aa: CATVSPGAHNEQFF

v_call: TRBV9
clone_size: -
j_call: TRBJ2-1
d_call: -
cdr3_nt: TGTGCCAGCAGCGTAGGGTCTTGGGGTGAGCAGTTCTTC
cdr3_aa: CASSVGSWGEQFF

v_call: TRBV6-5
clone_size: -
j_call: TRBJ1-2
d_call: -
cdr3_nt: TGTGCCAGCAGTTACTCGACGAGGCCGGTTAACTATGGCTACACCTTC
cdr3_aa: CASSYSTRPVNYGYTF

v_call: TRBV29-1
clone_size: -
j_call: TRBJ1-2
d_call: TRBD1
cdr3_nt: TGCAGCGTTGTGGAGGGGGCTTATGGCTACACCTTC
cdr3_aa: CSVVEGAYGYTF

v_call: TRBV6-4
clone_size: few
j_call: TRBJ1-1
d_call: -
cdr3_nt: TGTGCCAGCAGTGCGTCGCCTGAGAACACTGAAGCTTTCTTT
cdr3_aa: CASSASPENTEAFF

v_call: TRBV6-1
clone_size: -
j_call: TRBJ1-2
d_call: -
cdr3_nt: TGTGCCAGCAGTGAAGCTGAGGTGAAGGGCTACACCTTC
cdr3_aa: CASSEAEVKGYTF

v_call: TRBV18
clone_size: -
j_call: TRBJ1-6
d_call: -
cdr3_nt: TGTGCCAGCTCATCGGGGGCTAAGAATTCACCCCTCCACTTT
cdr3_aa: CASSSGAKNSPLHF

v_call: TRBV7-9
clone_size: -
j_call: TRBJ1-5
d_call: -
cdr3_nt: TGTGCCAGCAGCTTAGCTCGTGGGGTCAATCAGCCCCAGCATTTT
cdr3_aa: CASSLARGVNQPQHF

v_call: TRBV27
clone_size: -
j_call: TRBJ2-7
d_call: TRBD2
cdr3_nt: TGTGCCAGCAGTTTTACTAGCGGGAGGGCGAGCTCCTACGAGCAGTACTTC
cdr3_aa: CASSFTSGRASSYEQYF

v_call: TRBV18
clone_size: -
j_call: TRBJ2-3
d_call: -
cdr3_nt: TGTGCCAGCTCACCGTTCGGCCGCACAGATACGCAGTATTTT
cdr3_aa: CASSPFGRTDTQYF

v_call: TRBV5-1
clone_size: -
j_call: TRBJ1-6
d_call: -
cdr3_nt: TGCGCCAGCAGCACAGGCTATAATTCACCCCTCCACTTT
cdr3_aa: CASSTGYNSPLHF

v_call: TRBV4-1
clone_size: -
j_call: TRBJ2-7
d_call: -
cdr3_nt: TGCGCCAGCAGCCAAGCCGTCTGGGTCGAAAATTTGTACGAGCAGTACTTC
cdr3_aa: CASSQAVWVENLYEQYF

v_call: TRBV27
clone_size: -
j_call: TRBJ2-1
d_call: -
cdr3_nt: TGTGCCAGCAGTTTATCGCTGAGCTCCTACAATGAGCAGTTCTTC
cdr3_aa: CASSLSLSSYNEQFF

v_call: TRBV5-8
clone_size: -
j_call: TRBJ2-7
d_call: -
cdr3_nt: TGTGCCAGCAGCTCAGGGGCACCCTACGAGCAGTACTTC
cdr3_aa: CASSSGAPYEQYF

v_call: TRBV4-2
clone_size: -
j_call: TRBJ2-5
d_call: -
cdr3_nt: TGTGCCAGCAGCCAAGGACAGGAGGTGGAGACCCAGTACTTC
cdr3_aa: CASSQGQEVETQYF

v_call: TRBV6-1
clone_size: -
j_call: TRBJ2-3
d_call: TRBD2
cdr3_nt: TGTGCCAGCAGCTGGACTAGCGGAGCCGGGGATACGCAGTATTTT
cdr3_aa: CASSWTSGAGDTQYF

v_call: TRBV5-4
clone_size: -
j_call: TRBJ1-6
d_call: TRBD1
cdr3_nt: TGTGCCAGCAGCCTGGAGGGAGGGGGCGGTTCACCCCTCCACTTT
cdr3_aa: CASSLEGGGGSPLHF

v_call: TRBV27
clone_size: -
j_call: TRBJ2-3
d_call: TRBD1
cdr3_nt: TGTGCCAGCAGTTTGGGACAGGGGTATAGAGATACGCAGTATTTT
cdr3_aa: CASSLGQGYRDTQYF

v_call: TRBV7-8
clone_size: -
j_call: TRBJ2-5
d_call: -
cdr3_nt: TGTGCCAGCAGCTTACCAGGTCAAGAGACCCAGTACTTC
cdr3_aa: CASSLPGQETQYF

v_call: TRBV6-4
clone_size: -
j_call: TRBJ2-3
d_call: TRBD2
cdr3_nt: TGTGCCAGCAGTGACTCGACTAGCGGGGGGGCAGATACGCAGTATTTT
cdr3_aa: CASSDSTSGGADTQYF

v_call: TRBV7-8
clone_size: -
j_call: TRBJ1-5
d_call: -
cdr3_nt: TGTGCCAGCAGCTTAGCGGGTGGCAATCAGCCCCAGCATTTT
cdr3_aa: CASSLAGGNQPQHF

v_call: TRBV7-3
clone_size: few
j_call: TRBJ2-1
d_call: -
cdr3_nt: TGTGCCAGCAGCTCCGGGACTGATCTCTACAATGAGCAGTTCTTC
cdr3_aa: CASSSGTDLYNEQFF

v_call: TRBV19
clone_size: -
j_call: TRBJ2-7
d_call: -
cdr3_nt: TGTGCCAGTAGTCTCGGGACACTCTCCTACGAGCAGTACTTC
cdr3_aa: CASSLGTLSYEQYF

v_call: TRBV11-2
clone_size: -
j_call: TRBJ1-2
d_call: TRBD1
cdr3_nt: TGTGCCAGCAGCTTAAACCGGCAGGGGGTCAATGGCTACACCTTC
cdr3_aa: CASSLNRQGVNGYTF

v_call: TRBV4-2
clone_size: -
j_call: TRBJ2-5
d_call: TRBD2
cdr3_nt: TGTGCCAGCAGCCAAGAGGCCCAGACTAGCGGTTGGGGAGAGACCCAGTACTTC
cdr3_aa: CASSQEAQTSGWGETQYF

v_call: TRBV4-2
clone_size: -
j_call: TRBJ2-3
d_call: TRBD1
cdr3_nt: TGTGCCAGCAGCCATGGCGGACAGGGGAGAGATACGCAGTATTTT
cdr3_aa: CASSHGGQGRDTQYF

v_call: TRBV5-6
clone_size: -
j_call: TRBJ2-5
d_call: -
cdr3_nt: TGTGCCAGCAGCTTATCCGAGACCCAGTACTTC
cdr3_aa: CASSLSETQYF

v_call: TRBV27
clone_size: -
j_call: TRBJ2-3
d_call: -
cdr3_nt: TGTGCCAGCAGTTTATTCGGCAGACCAGATACGCAGTATTTT
cdr3_aa: CASSLFGRPDTQYF

v_call: TRBV5-4
clone_size: -
j_call: TRBJ2-7
d_call: TRBD2
cdr3_nt: TGTGCCAGCAGCCCTTCGGCGGGAGTTAGCCACGAGCAGTACTTC
cdr3_aa: CASSPSAGVSHEQYF